Given below is one TCR beta chain in context. Its specific antigen is unknown. Base qualities are not recorded, but no much larger clone differs from it by a single base. Using the deep immunoSEQ assay, multiplex PCR amplified TCR CDR3 regions from genomic DNA. Extracted genomic DNA from each cell subset was distributed evenly across all wells of several immunoSEQ 96-well plates, and each plate was treated as a replicate. Each replicate PCR for sorted subsets received approximately 220 ng genomic DNA, equal to about 30,000 T cell genomes. The purified libraries were quantified using a Qubit 3.0 fluorometer, sized with a Bioanalyzer 2100, and then quantified again using the KAPA Library Quantification kit. Every immunoSEQ 96-well plate was sequenced on a dedicated single-read 150-cycle Illumina NextSeq 550 flow cell. The authors processed their data as follows. The immunoSEQ output contained only junctional sequences without quality scores, so filtering could not match that applied to full-length reads. To assign V/J genes and CDR3, sequences were annotated using PyIR, a Python wrapper for IgBLAST v1.9, with IMGT germline references. Reads were filtered out if the reads had weak V/J assignments (E-value above 1e-6), no CDR3, stop codons, out-of-frame junctions, or ambiguous translated residues. V3J clonotypes were defined as sequences sharing an identical inferred V gene, J gene, and CDR3 amino acid sequence. The percentage overlap between two repertoires was calculated by dividing the number of shared unique clonotypes by the size of the smaller repertoire. RTK rarefaction, the Chao1 estimator, and Recon v2.1 estimates of unobserved clonotypes were used to assess repertoire richness. OLGA was used to compute generation probabilities for all TCRbeta clonotypes that the gDNA method yielded from a handful of donors. TCRdb's version of the immuneACCESS table is confined to in-frame rearrangements and falls short of the full clone set. An unresolved V gene accounts for under half of the shortfall where checked; the remainder is of unknown origin. That table is the source of V, J and clone size, and D and trimming were worked out from the DNA. The sample table lists roughly 2.5 million clones, approximately 94% of them with a count of one. The ten largest clones add up to roughly 0.14% of the sample.

Healthy HIV-negative adults with no recently reported acute infections or vaccinations were included as donors. All donors were Caucasian adults living in Nashville, Tennessee, USA. CD4+ T cells were enriched through magnetic negative selection, after which naive cells were positively selected on CD45RA and the remaining negative fraction served as the memory subset. After blood collection by leukapheresis, PBMCs were isolated using Ficoll-Histopaque density gradient centrifugation and then cryopreserved in the vapor phase of liquid nitrogen. Analytical flow cytometry was used to check the purity and quantity of each magnetically sorted T cell population. Genomic DNA was isolated from each sorted fraction and quantified by UV absorbance on a Nanodrop 2000c. The data belong to a study of shared clonotypes between healthy human individuals (TCRdb year 2020). Turning to the overall study: A couple of women and three men aged 18 to 49 years were included in the cohort. Each donor's leukapheresis produced roughly between about 0.9 and 9.5 billion PBMCs. Per donor, three plates each were used for CD4 naive and CD4 memory, two for CD8 naive, and one for CD8 memory. To increase sequencing depth and limit assay-specific biases, TCR repertoire library preparation and sequencing were carried out by different laboratories using diverse techniques. Blood TCR repertoires of about five healthy adults were deeply sequenced to estimate repertoire size and the extent of clonotype sharing between individuals.

Looking up the germline V gene yields CDR1 SGHTA and CDR2 FQGNSA. Measured from the cysteine to the phenylalanine, the CDR3 is 12 residues long. The kept DNA is CDR3 alone, 36 bases in frame from the first base. V and J lose 0 bases and 6 bases, and a span of 3 bases separates them. The study at large found these results: When a handful of donors were compared, the shared fraction of clonotypes was about 5% for naive CD4, around 4% for naive CD8, 2.3% for memory CD4, and less than 0.5% for memory CD8. The small number of donors limited the genetic and exposure-history diversity represented. Pairwise subsampling indicated that sequencing depth was expected to affect the degree of clonotype sharing among donors. Incomplete sequencing was indicated by rarefaction of sorted-subset datasets, despite the large sequencing depth. Naive subsets generally had larger estimated clonotype richness than memory subsets did. Only blood was sampled, and tissue TCR repertoires likely differ from those in blood. Compared with non-shared clonotypes, clonotypes shared by all four sorted-subset donors had higher generation probabilities.

The TCR was taken from a man aged 18 to 30 in good health. The chain is made from TRBV7-2 and TRBJ2-1; no D gene can be assigned with confidence. The sample consisted of naive CD4+ T cells sorted from blood. The cell subset or site label corresponds to: CD45RA+ positively selected. The CDR3 here reads CASSLAFNEQFF. In nucleotide form, the sequence is TGTGCCAGCAGCTTAGCGTTCAATGAGCAGTTCTTC.